These 9 T cell receptor beta chains were sequenced from one sample in a study of response to subunit inactivated influenza vaccine. TCRdb re-analysed the RT-PCR reads in MiXCR, keeping a single row per CDR3 protein. Among 150,000 to 200,000 distinct CDR3 sequences, around 8.8% were seen once, and the ten largest hold approximately 10%. This material consisted of non-naive T cells sorted from PBMCs, taken on the day of vaccination. The receptors derive from a man in his fifties or sixties who received an inactivated influenza vaccine.

This clonotype was seen more than once but under ten times. The rearrangement links TRBV30 to TRBJ2-7, with 9 bases lining up with TRBD1. V shed 0 bases and J 3 bases; nucleotides not matched to a gene: 0. Germline CDR1 is GTSNPN and CDR2 is SVGIG (reference sequence). This CDR3 is built from 13 residues. The CDR3 region is CAWSVGQGYEQYF. The CDR3 DNA reads TGTGCCTGGAGTGTGGGACAGGGCTACGAGCAGTACTTC.

In this sample, this clonotype turned up a few times. V usage is TRBV7-2 and J usage is TRBJ2-1, with 11 nucleotides matching TRBD2. V shed 6 bases, J shed 7 bases, and the junction held 8 bases outside the gene matches. Germline values: CDR1 SGHTA, CDR2 FQGNSA. This CDR3 is built from 15 residues. The DNA for the CDR3 is TGTGCCAGCAGACCTACTAGCGGGAGTTGGAATGAGCAGTTCTTC. It specifies CASRPTSGSWNEQFF.

The J gene is TRBJ2-6, the V gene TRBV11-2; 7 positions agree with TRBD1. Germline V CDR1 and CDR2: SGHAT, FQNNGV. CDR3 size: 18 residues. V lost 5 bases to trimming and J lost 0 bases; unmatched junction nucleotides: 10. The CDR3 reads CASSRTGTANSGANVLTF. The CDR3 nucleotides read TGTGCCAGCAGCCGAACCGGGACAGCGAACTCTGGGGCCAACGTCCTGACTTTC.

This clonotype was seen a few times. The chain is built from TRBV6-2 or TRBV6-3 and TRBJ2-2; D gene uncertain. Deletions cut 2 bases from V and 4 bases from J, with 5 bases between. Germline CDR1 MNHEY, CDR2 SVGEGT. The CDR3 spans 13 residues. The CDR3: CASSYAPTGELFF. CDR3 coding DNA: TGTGCCAGCAGTTACGCGCCCACCGGGGAGCTGTTTTTT.

Only a few counts were recorded for this clonotype. This chain links TRBV6-5 with TRBJ2-1; D not certain. This CDR3 spans 12 amino acids. Germline CDR1 and CDR2: MNHEY and SVGAGI. The V end was cut by 5 bases, the J end by 6 bases, with 8 bases between. The CDR3 DNA follows: TGTGCCAGCAGTGGCAGGAGCAATGAGCAGTTCTTC. Translated, it gives CASSGRSNEQFF.

In its sample, this clonotype was seen a few times. The genes are TRBV4-2 and TRBJ1-4; the D gene is possibly TRBD1 (6 bases). V was pared by 4 bases and J by 3 bases, with 18 bases between. The CDR3 totals 17 residues. From germline, CDR1 is LGHNA and CDR2 YNFKEQ. The CDR3 region has the DNA TGTGCCAGCAGCCCGACGGCCAACACAGGGTCTAATGAAAAACTGTTTTTT. This encodes CASSPTANTGSNEKLFF.

The genes are TRBV18 and TRBJ2-5; 7 nucleotides agree with TRBD2. In germline, CDR1 is KGHSH, CDR2 LQKENI. The CDR3 extends over 17 amino acids. V lost 2 bases, J lost 1 base, and 10 bases stayed unmatched. The CDR3: CASSPFNLAALQETQYF. CDR3 bases: TGTGCCAGCTCACCATTCAACCTAGCGGCCCTCCAAGAGACCCAGTACTTC. Drawing the rest from reference TRBV18 and TRBJ2-5, the complete variable domain is NAGVMQNPRHLVRRRGQEARLRCSPMKGHSHVYWYRQLPEEGLKFMVYLQKENIIDESGMPKERFSAEFPKEGPSILRIQQVVRGDSAAYFCASSPFNLAALQETQYFGPGTRLLVL.

This clonotype was seen a handful of times. The gene calls are TRBV18 and TRBJ2-5; 9 nucleotides agree with TRBD1. V lost 3 bases to trimming and J lost 5 bases; unmatched junction nucleotides: 10. Looked up from germline, CDR1 is KGHSH and CDR2 is LQKENI. The CDR3 is 16 residues long. DNA for the CDR3: TGTGCCAGCTCACCGCGAGGACAGGGGAGAGGCGAGACCCAGTACTTC. Residues: CASSPRGQGRGETQYF.

This clonotype appeared a single time. The junction differs from germline at one of its ends, possibly a read error. The gene calls are TRBV2 and TRBJ2-7, with D perhaps TRBD1 (5 bases). Germline CDR1 and CDR2: SNHLY and FYNNEI. This CDR3 region has 15 residues. In DNA form, the CDR3 reads TGTGCCAGCAGGGAAGGGGTTACGGGCTCCTACGAGCAGTACTTC. This sequence encodes CASREGVTGSYEQYF.